This T cell receptor beta chain was captured in a study of naive CD8 T cells in extremely preterm neonates. The study, taken as a whole, reports: Preterm neonate repertoires were significantly less rich by iChao1 than others.

Turning to this clone: The antigen is unknown. One end of the junction varies from germline; a read error may be responsible.

Healthy nonsmoking adults and healthy children aged roughly 16-60 months donated peripheral blood. About 17,000 to 110,000 naive CD8+ T cells were sorted per sample. Sequencing was performed with immunoSEQ multiplex PCR; in TCRdb, only in-frame clones are kept and a portion is missing. The sample lists around 6,000 clones, 95% to 98% seen once, with around 0.71% in the top ten. Germline values: CDR1 SGHTA, CDR2 FQGNSA. This CDR3 has 15 residues. The sequencing sample was made of naive CD8+ T cells from blood. This sequence joins TRBV7-2 and TRBJ1-3; 9 bases are shared with TRBD1. The receptor was derived from a human donor in good health. CDR3 bases: TGTGCCGGCAGCCCCGACAGGGGGTCTGGAAACACCATATATTTT. Translating it yields CAGSPDRGSGNTIYF.